This entry lists 9 T cell receptor beta chains sequenced from one sample in a study of metastatic and nonmetastatic thyroid tumors. Not a single patient had been given any form of treatment at any point before undergoing thyroid surgery. With MiXCR, TCRdb reprocessed the PCR reads. The repertoire includes tens of thousands of clones, 28% of them detected once, and more than 9% sits in the top ten. The source material was blood. The receptor set was obtained from a male donor with papillary thyroid cancer or a benign thyroid nodule (not recorded which). Some clones in this sample may be carry-over from other donors' samples.

This sequence joins TRBV6-4 and TRBJ2-3; TRBD2 matches at 9 bases. The germline CDR1 and CDR2 sequences are MRHNA and SNTAGT. The CDR3 covers 14 residues. Trimming took 10 bases from V and 1 from J; bases not matched to a gene: 6. Here the CDR3 DNA reads TGTGCCAACAGACCTAGCGGGGGCACAGATACGCAGTATTTT. This encodes CANRPSGGTDTQYF.

This clone was found many times. The chain combines TRBV19 with TRBJ2-1; 9 nucleotides match TRBD1. The ends lost 8 bases at V and 9 bases at J; junction bases unmatched: 5. The CDR3 is 12 residues long. CDR1 and CDR2 (germline): LNHDA, SQIVND (reference sequence). Here the CDR3 DNA reads TGTGCCAGTGCCAAGACAGGGGGTGAGCAGTTCTTC. Its translation: CASAKTGGEQFF.

In this sample, this clone turned up many times. This chain connects TRBV18 to TRBJ1-5; unclear D gene. The CDR3 has 13 residues. Germline V gene sequence: CDR1 KGHSH, CDR2 LQKENI. Trimming removed 0 bases from V and 4 bases from J, with 4 bases in between. The CDR3, as DNA: TGTGCCAGCTCACCACCGGGAAATCAGCCCCAGCATTTT. Encoded protein: CASSPPGNQPQHF.

The chain uses TRBV2 and TRBJ1-6; possible D gene TRBD1, 6 bases. The CDR3 has 18 amino acids. CDR1 and CDR2 (germline): SNHLY, FYNNEI. Trimming pared 3 bases from V and 0 bases from J, leaving 15 bases between. The CDR3 here is CASSEPARGPSYNSPLHF. CDR3 coding DNA: TGTGCCAGCAGTGAGCCTGCCAGGGGACCCTCCTATAATTCACCCCTCCACTTT.

This clone has a handful of counts. The chain uses TRBV19 and TRBJ2-7, with 13 bases fitting TRBD2. Trimming removed 5 bases from V and 5 bases from J; junction bases left unmatched: 15. The CDR3 is 18 residues long. Germline lookup yields CDR1 LNHDA and CDR2 SQIVND (reference sequence). The DNA for the CDR3 is TGTGCCAGTAGTGCCTCACCTGGACTAGCGGGAGCTGTGGACGAGCAGTACTTC. Its protein is CASSASPGLAGAVDEQYF.

V is TRBV20-1 and J is TRBJ2-7; D remains ambiguous. V dropped 0 bases and J dropped 2 bases, with 11 bases sitting between them. This CDR3 has 14 amino acids. In germline, CDR1 is DFQATT, CDR2 SNEGSKA (reference sequence). CDR3 DNA: TGCAGTGCTAGAGATCCGCAACCTCCCTACGAGCAGTACTTC. Its protein product is CSARDPQPPYEQYF.

This clone appeared a few times. A clone one base away is much larger, so this may be a read error. This chain connects TRBV7-2 to TRBJ2-3, with 7 bases identical to TRBD2. The CDR3 spans 13 residues. The V and J ends lost 5 bases and 11 bases, in that order; junction bases with no gene match: 10. Germline-derived CDR1 and CDR2 are SGHTA and FQGNSA. The CDR3 DNA sequence: TGTGCCAGCAGCACCCTAGCGGAATCGTGGCAGTATTTT. This translates into CASSTLAESWQYF.

This chain joins TRBV4-1 and TRBJ2-3; D call uncertain. Germline V gene sequence: CDR1 MGHRA, CDR2 YSYEKL. The CDR3 loop spans 14 amino acids. CDR3 region: CVISQDSARDTQYF. The CDR3 nucleotides are TGCGTCATCAGCCAAGATTCTGCCCGAGATACGCAGTATTTT.

This clone showed up many times. The CDR3 region is CSARTGKGNEKLFF. In nucleotides, the CDR3 is TGCAGTGCTAGGACAGGGAAGGGTAATGAAAAACTGTTTTTT. The V gene is TRBV20-1, the J gene TRBJ1-4; 7 bases line up with TRBD1. V shed 3 bases and J 4 bases; nucleotides not matched to a gene: 5. The CDR3 loop spans 14 amino acids. Germline CDR1 DFQATT, CDR2 SNEGSKA (reference sequence).